In its sample, the clone carrying this TCR beta chain was seen a few times. Its antigen is unidentified. TCRdb called the RACE reads again in MiXCR, with one record for every CDR3 protein. Counted here are 75,000 to 100,000 distinct CDR3 sequences, 7% to 10% occurring once; the ten biggest clones make up approximately 1.9%. These data originate in a study of human T cells and chemical hapten exposure. The wider study: Read at 6 days, the patch tests placed 0.01% DPC on the upper back. Alopecia areata, totalis and universalis patients, mostly female, were included. Minor volume differences among pooled libraries chiefly drove per-sample TCR yield variation.

The study, taken as a whole, reports: After DPC sensitization, TCRs above 1 in 1000 frequency showed no change.

Regarding time point: patch test 2, 6 weeks after DPC sensitization. Treatment of the sample: therapeutic diphenylcyclopropenone sensitization with weekly scalp DPC. The origin of this receptor is a middle-aged woman with alopecia areata. Some clones in this sample may be carry-over from other donors' samples. The sequenced sample was whole blood, obtained in connection with sensitization to the hapten diphenylcyclopropenone (DPC).

The CDR3 loop reads CSARERDRGSSGNTIYF. The CDR3 DNA follows: TGCAGTGCTAGAGAACGGGACAGGGGTAGCTCTGGAAACACCATATATTTT. The chain joins TRBV20-1 to TRBJ1-3; TRBD1 aligns across 10 bases. Unmatched junction bases numbered 5, after V lost 0 bases and J lost 0 bases. There are 17 residues in the CDR3. Germline lookup yields CDR1 DFQATT and CDR2 SNEGSKA (reference sequence).